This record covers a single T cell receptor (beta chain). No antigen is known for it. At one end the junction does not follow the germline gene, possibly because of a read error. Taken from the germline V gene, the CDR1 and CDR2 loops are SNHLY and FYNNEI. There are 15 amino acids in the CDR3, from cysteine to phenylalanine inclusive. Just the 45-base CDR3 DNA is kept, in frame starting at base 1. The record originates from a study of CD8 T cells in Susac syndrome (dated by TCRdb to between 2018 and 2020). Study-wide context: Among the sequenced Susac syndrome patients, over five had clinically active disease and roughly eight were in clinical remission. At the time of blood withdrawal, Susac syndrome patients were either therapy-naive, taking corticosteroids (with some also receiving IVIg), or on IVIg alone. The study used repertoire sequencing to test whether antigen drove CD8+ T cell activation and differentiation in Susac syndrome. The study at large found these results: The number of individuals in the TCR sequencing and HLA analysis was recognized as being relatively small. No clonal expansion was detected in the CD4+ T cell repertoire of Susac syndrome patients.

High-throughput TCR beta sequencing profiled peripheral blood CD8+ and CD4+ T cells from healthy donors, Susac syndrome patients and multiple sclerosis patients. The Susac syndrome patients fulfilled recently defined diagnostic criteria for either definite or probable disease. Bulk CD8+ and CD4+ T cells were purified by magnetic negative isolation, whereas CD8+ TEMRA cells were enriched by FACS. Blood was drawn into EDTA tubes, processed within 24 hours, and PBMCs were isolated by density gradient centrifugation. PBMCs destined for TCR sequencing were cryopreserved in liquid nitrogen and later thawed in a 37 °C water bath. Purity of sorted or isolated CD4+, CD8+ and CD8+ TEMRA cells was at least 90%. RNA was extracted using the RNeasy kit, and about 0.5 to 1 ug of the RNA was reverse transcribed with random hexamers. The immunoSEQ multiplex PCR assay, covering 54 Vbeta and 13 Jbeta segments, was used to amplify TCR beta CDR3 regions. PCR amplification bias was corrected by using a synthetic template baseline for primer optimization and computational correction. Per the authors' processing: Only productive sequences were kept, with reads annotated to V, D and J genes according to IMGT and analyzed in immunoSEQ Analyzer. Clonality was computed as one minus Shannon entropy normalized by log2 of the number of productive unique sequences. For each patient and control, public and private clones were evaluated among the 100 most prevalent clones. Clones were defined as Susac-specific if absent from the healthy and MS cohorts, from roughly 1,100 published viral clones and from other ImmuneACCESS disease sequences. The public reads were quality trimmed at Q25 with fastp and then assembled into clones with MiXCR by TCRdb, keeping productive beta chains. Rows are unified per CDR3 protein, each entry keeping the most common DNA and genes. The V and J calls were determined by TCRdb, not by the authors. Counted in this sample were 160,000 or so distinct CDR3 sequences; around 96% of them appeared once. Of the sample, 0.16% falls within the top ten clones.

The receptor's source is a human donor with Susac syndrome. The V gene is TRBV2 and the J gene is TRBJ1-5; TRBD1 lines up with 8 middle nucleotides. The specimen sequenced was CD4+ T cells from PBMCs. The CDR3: CAGSAQGASNQPQHF. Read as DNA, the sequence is TGTGCCGGCAGTGCCCAGGGGGCAAGCAATCAGCCCCAGCATTTT.